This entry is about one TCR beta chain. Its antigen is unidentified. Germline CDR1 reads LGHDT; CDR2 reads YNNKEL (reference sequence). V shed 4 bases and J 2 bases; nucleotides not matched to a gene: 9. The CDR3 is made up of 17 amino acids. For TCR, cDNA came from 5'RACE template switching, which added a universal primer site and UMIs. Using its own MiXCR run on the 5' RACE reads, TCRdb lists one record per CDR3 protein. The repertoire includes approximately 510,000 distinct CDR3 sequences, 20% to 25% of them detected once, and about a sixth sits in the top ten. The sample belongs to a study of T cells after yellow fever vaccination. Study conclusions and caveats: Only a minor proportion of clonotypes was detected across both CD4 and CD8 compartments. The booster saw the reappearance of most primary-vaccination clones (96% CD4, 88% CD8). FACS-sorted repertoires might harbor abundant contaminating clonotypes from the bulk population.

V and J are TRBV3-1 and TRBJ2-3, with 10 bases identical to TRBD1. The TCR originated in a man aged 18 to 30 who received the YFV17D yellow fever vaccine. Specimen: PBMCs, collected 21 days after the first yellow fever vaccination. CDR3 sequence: CASSPTGTGAPTDTQYF. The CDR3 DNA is TGTGCCAGCAGCCCCACCGGGACAGGGGCCCCCACAGATACGCAGTATTTT.